Listed below are T cell receptor beta chains from one sample, sequenced in a study of molecular identifiers for immune sequencing clone quantification. TCRdb processed the PCR reads anew with MiXCR; each CDR3 protein has one entry. This sample has 400,000 to 600,000 distinct CDR3 sequences, with around 21% found just once. Sequences were obtained from naive CD8+ T cells from blood, with Jurkat cell RNA spiked in. These receptors were obtained from a human donor in good health. Some libraries in this study had Jurkat cell RNA spiked in. The CDR3 runs from the conserved cysteine through the conserved F or W. The D gene is left open where the match is weak. Where a row states a size, it is once, few, many or the class of an expanded clone; other rows omit it.

abundance: few; v_gene: TRBV12-3/TRBV12-4; j_gene: TRBJ1-1; d_gene: NA; CDR3aa: CASSFGWGDTEAFF; CDR3nt: TGTGCCAGCAGTTTCGGGTGGGGGGACACTGAAGCTTTCTTT
abundance: NA; v_gene: TRBV11-2; j_gene: TRBJ2-2; d_gene: NA; CDR3aa: CASSLDWTNTGELFF; CDR3nt: TGTGCCAGCAGCTTAGACTGGACGAACACCGGGGAGCTGTTTTTT
abundance: many; v_gene: TRBV2; j_gene: TRBJ1-4; d_gene: NA; CDR3aa: CASSVNANEKLFF; CDR3nt: TGTGCCAGCAGTGTGAACGCTAATGAAAAACTGTTTTTT
abundance: few; v_gene: TRBV6-2/TRBV6-3; j_gene: TRBJ1-5; d_gene: NA; CDR3aa: CASSADSGYSNQPQHF; CDR3nt: TGTGCCAGCAGTGCGGACAGCGGATATAGCAATCAGCCCCAGCATTTT
abundance: NA; v_gene: TRBV12-3/TRBV12-4; j_gene: TRBJ2-1; d_gene: TRBD1; CDR3aa: CASGKQGAVGEQFF; CDR3nt: TGTGCCAGCGGTAAACAGGGGGCGGTTGGTGAGCAGTTCTTC
abundance: once; v_gene: TRBV14; j_gene: TRBJ2-5; d_gene: NA; CDR3aa: CASSGSYERWQETQYF; CDR3nt: TGTGCCAGCAGCGGGTCGTATGAACGGTGGCAAGAGACCCAGTACTTC
abundance: many; v_gene: TRBV30; j_gene: TRBJ2-2; d_gene: NA; CDR3aa: CAWSVRTARNTGELFF; CDR3nt: TGTGCCTGGAGTGTACGCACCGCTCGGAACACCGGGGAGCTGTTTTTT
abundance: few; v_gene: TRBV5-6; j_gene: TRBJ2-2; d_gene: TRBD1; CDR3aa: CASSTGDLDTGELFF; CDR3nt: TGTGCCAGCAGCACAGGGGATTTGGACACCGGGGAGCTGTTTTTT
abundance: many; v_gene: TRBV7-6; j_gene: TRBJ2-3; d_gene: TRBD1; CDR3aa: CASSLGPTGQGADTQYF; CDR3nt: TGTGCCAGCAGCTTGGGCCCAACGGGACAGGGAGCAGATACGCAGTATTTT
abundance: many; v_gene: TRBV21-1; j_gene: TRBJ2-3; d_gene: NA; CDR3aa: CASSYAGNRDTQYF; CDR3nt: TGTGCCAGCAGCTACGCGGGGAATCGAGATACGCAGTATTTT
abundance: NA; v_gene: TRBV7-9; j_gene: TRBJ1-2; d_gene: NA; CDR3aa: CASSSNRASDYGYTF; CDR3nt: TGTGCCAGCAGCAGCAACAGGGCTAGCGACTATGGCTACACCTTC
abundance: many; v_gene: TRBV14; j_gene: TRBJ1-6; d_gene: TRBD1; CDR3aa: CASSQERPGGPDLYNSPLHF; CDR3nt: TGTGCCAGCAGCCAAGAACGGCCAGGGGGGCCCGACCTCTATAATTCACCCCTCCACTTT
abundance: NA; v_gene: TRBV6-5; j_gene: TRBJ1-1; d_gene: NA; CDR3aa: CASSYSPVSEAFF; CDR3nt: TGTGCCAGCAGTTACTCCCCGGTCTCTGAAGCTTTCTTT
abundance: NA; v_gene: TRBV3-1; j_gene: TRBJ1-2; d_gene: NA; CDR3aa: CASSQEDRNYGYTF; CDR3nt: TGTGCCAGCAGCCAAGAAGACAGAAACTATGGCTACACCTTC
abundance: NA; v_gene: TRBV7-6; j_gene: TRBJ2-6; d_gene: NA; CDR3aa: CASSLNDDSSGANVLTF; CDR3nt: TGTGCCAGCAGCTTAAACGACGACAGCTCTGGGGCCAACGTCCTGACTTTC
abundance: NA; v_gene: TRBV6-5; j_gene: TRBJ2-1; d_gene: NA; CDR3aa: CASSFGCRSEQFF; CDR3nt: TGTGCCAGCAGTTTCGGTTGTCGCTCGGAGCAGTTCTTC
abundance: NA; v_gene: TRBV9; j_gene: TRBJ2-2; d_gene: NA; CDR3aa: CASTLDRDLHLTTGELFF; CDR3nt: TGTGCCAGCACCCTTGATCGGGATCTTCACCTTACCACCGGGGAGCTGTTTTTT
abundance: few; v_gene: TRBV4-1; j_gene: TRBJ2-7; d_gene: NA; CDR3aa: CASSQVRRSYEQYF; CDR3nt: TGCGCCAGCAGCCAAGTACGGAGATCCTACGAGCAGTACTTC
abundance: NA; v_gene: TRBV5-1; j_gene: TRBJ1-1; d_gene: NA; CDR3aa: CASSLALQTEAFF; CDR3nt: TGCGCCAGCAGCTTGGCGTTACAGACTGAAGCTTTCTTT
abundance: many; v_gene: TRBV19; j_gene: TRBJ2-7; d_gene: NA; CDR3aa: CASSIVGGAYEQYF; CDR3nt: TGTGCCAGTAGTATTGTCGGAGGCGCCTACGAGCAGTACTTC
abundance: once; v_gene: TRBV27; j_gene: TRBJ2-7; d_gene: TRBD1; CDR3aa: CASSPSDRADEQYF; CDR3nt: TGTGCCAGCAGCCCTTCGGACAGGGCCGACGAGCAGTACTTC
abundance: NA; v_gene: TRBV5-1; j_gene: TRBJ1-5; d_gene: NA; CDR3aa: CASSLVEGLPQHF; CDR3nt: TGCGCCAGCAGCTTGGTAGAGGGCCTGCCCCAGCATTTT
abundance: many; v_gene: TRBV7-9; j_gene: TRBJ2-3; d_gene: NA; CDR3aa: CASSPNRASTDTQYF; CDR3nt: TGTGCCAGCAGCCCTAACAGGGCTAGCACAGATACGCAGTATTTT
abundance: NA; v_gene: TRBV7-9; j_gene: TRBJ1-5; d_gene: NA; CDR3aa: CASSYVNDQPQHF; CDR3nt: TGTGCCAGCAGCTATGTGAATGATCAGCCCCAGCATTTT
abundance: many; v_gene: TRBV19; j_gene: TRBJ2-7; d_gene: NA; CDR3aa: CASSISGPSYEQYF; CDR3nt: TGTGCCAGTAGTATATCCGGCCCCTCCTACGAGCAGTACTTC
abundance: NA; v_gene: TRBV2; j_gene: TRBJ1-4; d_gene: NA; CDR3aa: CASSVRQEVSVNEKLFF; CDR3nt: TGTGCCAGCAGTGTTCGGCAGGAAGTCTCAGTCAATGAAAAACTGTTTTTT
abundance: NA; v_gene: TRBV19; j_gene: TRBJ1-5; d_gene: NA; CDR3aa: CASSETTVGRPQHF; CDR3nt: TGTGCCAGTAGTGAGACGACGGTCGGAAGGCCCCAGCATTTT
abundance: few; v_gene: TRBV4-3; j_gene: TRBJ1-5; d_gene: TRBD1; CDR3aa: CASSQGTGEIHPQHF; CDR3nt: TGCGCCAGCAGCCAGGGGACAGGGGAGATTCACCCCCAGCATTTT
abundance: few; v_gene: TRBV20-1; j_gene: TRBJ2-3; d_gene: TRBD2; CDR3aa: CSARSVLAELGADTQYF; CDR3nt: TGCAGTGCTAGATCGGTACTAGCGGAGCTCGGGGCAGATACGCAGTATTTT
abundance: few; v_gene: TRBV9; j_gene: TRBJ2-3; d_gene: TRBD2; CDR3aa: CASSDRPPSSGGEFSTDTQYF; CDR3nt: TGTGCCAGCAGCGACAGACCCCCATCTAGCGGGGGGGAATTTAGCACAGATACGCAGTATTTT
abundance: NA; v_gene: TRBV4-3; j_gene: TRBJ2-7; d_gene: TRBD1; CDR3aa: CASSQDLRQGPSYEQYF; CDR3nt: TGCGCCAGCAGCCAAGATCTCCGACAGGGCCCCTCCTACGAGCAGTACTTC
abundance: many; v_gene: TRBV27; j_gene: TRBJ2-7; d_gene: TRBD1; CDR3aa: CASSLSGTEYEQYF; CDR3nt: TGTGCCAGCAGTTTATCCGGGACAGAATACGAGCAGTACTTC
abundance: many; v_gene: TRBV2; j_gene: TRBJ1-5; d_gene: TRBD1; CDR3aa: CASSKQTGSNQPQHF; CDR3nt: TGTGCCAGCAGCAAGCAGACAGGGAGCAATCAGCCCCAGCATTTT
abundance: NA; v_gene: TRBV20-1; j_gene: TRBJ2-7; d_gene: TRBD1; CDR3aa: CSARTSTGLVAFGDEQYF; CDR3nt: TGCAGTGCTAGAACCTCGACAGGGCTTGTCGCCTTCGGGGACGAGCAGTACTTC
abundance: many; v_gene: TRBV28; j_gene: TRBJ2-7; d_gene: NA; CDR3aa: CASRSTSYEQYF; CDR3nt: TGTGCCAGCAGGTCTACATCCTACGAGCAGTACTTC
abundance: once; v_gene: TRBV7-9; j_gene: TRBJ2-5; d_gene: TRBD1; CDR3aa: CASSPMTAGTDQETRYF; CDR3nt: TGTGCCAGCAGCCCTATGACTGCCGGGACAGACCAAGAGACCCGGTACTTC
abundance: many; v_gene: TRBV7-2; j_gene: TRBJ2-7; d_gene: NA; CDR3aa: CASSPGPLYEQYF; CDR3nt: TGTGCCAGCAGCCCCGGGCCGCTCTACGAGCAGTACTTC
abundance: few; v_gene: TRBV20-1; j_gene: TRBJ2-7; d_gene: TRBD2; CDR3aa: CSAGLANSYEQYF; CDR3nt: TGCAGTGCGGGACTAGCGAACTCCTACGAGCAGTACTTC
abundance: few; v_gene: TRBV7-9; j_gene: TRBJ1-2; d_gene: NA; CDR3aa: CASSSQATESYTF; CDR3nt: TGTGCCAGCAGCTCCCAGGCGACGGAATCCTACACCTTC
abundance: many; v_gene: TRBV27; j_gene: TRBJ2-2; d_gene: NA; CDR3aa: CATTWGGTLAGELFF; CDR3nt: TGTGCCACTACTTGGGGCGGTACCCTGGCCGGGGAGCTGTTTTTT
abundance: NA; v_gene: TRBV7-9; j_gene: TRBJ2-1; d_gene: NA; CDR3aa: CAEAGRGNEQFF; CDR3nt: TGTGCCGAGGCGGGACGCGGGAATGAGCAGTTCTTC
abundance: NA; v_gene: TRBV30; j_gene: TRBJ1-1; d_gene: NA; CDR3aa: CALAGGGTEAFF; CDR3nt: TGTGCCTTGGCGGGGGGGGGGACTGAAGCTTTCTTT
abundance: many; v_gene: TRBV4-3; j_gene: TRBJ1-6; d_gene: NA; CDR3aa: CASSWGDWNNSPLHF; CDR3nt: TGCGCCAGCAGCTGGGGAGATTGGAATAATTCACCCCTCCACTTT
abundance: NA; v_gene: TRBV20-1; j_gene: TRBJ2-3; d_gene: TRBD1; CDR3aa: CSARGAGTGETDTQYF; CDR3nt: TGCAGTGCTAGAGGGGCTGGGACAGGGGAAACAGATACGCAGTATTTT
abundance: few; v_gene: TRBV12-3/TRBV12-4; j_gene: TRBJ2-5; d_gene: TRBD2; CDR3aa: CATSGTSNWETQYF; CDR3nt: TGTGCCACTTCCGGGACTAGCAATTGGGAGACCCAGTACTTC
abundance: NA; v_gene: TRBV24-1; j_gene: TRBJ2-7; d_gene: NA; CDR3aa: CATRDLPGGEQYF; CDR3nt: TGTGCCACCAGAGATTTGCCCGGCGGCGAGCAGTACTTC
abundance: NA; v_gene: TRBV20-1; j_gene: TRBJ2-7; d_gene: TRBD2; CDR3aa: CSARDLGGGPHYEQYF; CDR3nt: TGCAGTGCTAGAGATCTGGGCGGGGGGCCCCACTACGAGCAGTACTTC
abundance: many; v_gene: TRBV7-7; j_gene: TRBJ2-5; d_gene: NA; CDR3aa: CASSLSVGPQETQYF; CDR3nt: TGTGCTAGCAGCTTGAGCGTGGGGCCCCAAGAGACCCAGTACTTC
abundance: once; v_gene: TRBV27; j_gene: TRBJ2-7; d_gene: NA; CDR3aa: CASSLSPSVPSYEQYF; CDR3nt: TGTGCCAGCAGTTTATCTCCTAGCGTACCCTCCTACGAGCAGTACTTC
abundance: NA; v_gene: TRBV19; j_gene: TRBJ2-1; d_gene: NA; CDR3aa: CASSKLRPGNEQFF; CDR3nt: TGTGCCAGTAGTAAGCTCCGTCCGGGCAATGAGCAGTTCTTC
abundance: many; v_gene: TRBV30; j_gene: TRBJ1-1; d_gene: NA; CDR3aa: CAWTRVRGTEAFF; CDR3nt: TGTGCCTGGACCAGGGTTCGTGGCACTGAAGCTTTCTTT
abundance: many; v_gene: TRBV4-1; j_gene: TRBJ2-7; d_gene: NA; CDR3aa: CASSQEQASYEQYF; CDR3nt: TGCGCCAGCAGCCAAGAACAGGCATCCTACGAGCAGTACTTC
abundance: few; v_gene: TRBV13; j_gene: TRBJ2-5; d_gene: NA; CDR3aa: CASSLNSFQETQYF; CDR3nt: TGTGCCAGCAGCTTGAATAGTTTTCAAGAGACCCAGTACTTC
abundance: few; v_gene: TRBV6-5; j_gene: TRBJ2-6; d_gene: TRBD1; CDR3aa: CASSSHPEQGNHNVLTF; CDR3nt: TGTGCCAGCAGCTCTCATCCGGAACAGGGGAACCACAACGTCCTGACTTTC
abundance: NA; v_gene: TRBV4-3; j_gene: TRBJ2-3; d_gene: NA; CDR3aa: CASSQAQGDTQYF; CDR3nt: TGCGCCAGCAGCCAAGCTCAGGGGGATACGCAGTATTTT
abundance: many; v_gene: TRBV7-9; j_gene: TRBJ1-1; d_gene: NA; CDR3aa: CANAPVLNTEAFF; CDR3nt: TGTGCCAACGCCCCGGTTTTGAACACTGAAGCTTTCTTT
abundance: few; v_gene: TRBV30; j_gene: TRBJ1-1; d_gene: NA; CDR3aa: CAWSLRGGFRAEAFF; CDR3nt: TGTGCCTGGAGTCTTCGGGGGGGTTTTCGGGCTGAAGCTTTCTTT
abundance: NA; v_gene: TRBV19; j_gene: TRBJ1-2; d_gene: TRBD1; CDR3aa: CASSIRWDRIDYGYTF; CDR3nt: TGTGCCAGTAGTATTAGATGGGACAGGATCGACTATGGCTACACCTTC
abundance: many; v_gene: TRBV29-1; j_gene: TRBJ2-2; d_gene: NA; CDR3aa: CSVERENTGELFF; CDR3nt: TGCAGCGTTGAAAGGGAGAACACCGGGGAGCTGTTTTTT
abundance: many; v_gene: TRBV6-2/TRBV6-3; j_gene: TRBJ1-1; d_gene: NA; CDR3aa: CASKVGLNTEAFF; CDR3nt: TGTGCCAGCAAGGTCGGCCTGAACACTGAAGCTTTCTTT